The clone carrying this T cell receptor (beta chain) was recorded once. The antigen remains unidentified. Since no conserved phenylalanine or tryptophan closes the CDR3, a read error is the likely cause. Germline V gene lookup returns CDR1 SEHNR and CDR2 FQNEAQ (reference sequence). CDR3 length: 13 residues. V lost 5 bases, J lost 4 bases, and 12 bases lay in between. Using a CD8+CD4-CCR7+CD45RA+ phenotype, naive CD8 T cells were sorted. The data derive from a study of molecular identifiers for immune sequencing clone quantification. Study-wide points: Researchers reportedly could pick up spiked Jurkat TCR RNA from one cell mixed into one million naive cells. In naive cells, under 1% of molecules belonged to clones above 20 RNA copies, against over 97% in effector cells. Underestimated sizes of highly expanded clones could result from identical TCR molecules that share a barcode.

Each CDR3 protein gets one entry after TCRdb re-called the PCR reads with MiXCR. The sample includes about 630,000 distinct CDR3 sequences, about 25% seen only once; the top ten take about 0.84%. This rearrangement joins TRBV7-9 to TRBJ2-7, with D tentatively TRBD1 (5 bases). The TCR comes from a human donor in good health. Some libraries in this study had Jurkat cell RNA spiked in. The specimen was naive CD8+ T cells from blood, with Jurkat cell RNA spiked in. The subset here: FACS-sorted CD8+CD4-CCR7+CD45RA+ naive T cells. The CDR3 region has the DNA TGTGCCAGCAGCATAGAAGACAGTTACGAGCAGTACCTC. It encodes CASSIEDSYEQYL.